Listed here are 9 T cell receptor beta chains from one sample, sequenced in a study of shared clonotypes between healthy human individuals. The naive CD8 population came from CD45RO-negative cells selected for CCR7, without terminally differentiated effector memory CD45RA+ cells. Produced via immunoSEQ multiplex PCR; TCRdb's table is partial and in-frame only. The table has approximately 2,200,000 clones, about 93% seen once. Material for sequencing was naive CD8+ T cells from PBMCs. The source is a man aged 18 to 29 in good health. Some clones in this sample may be carry-over from other donors' samples.

V gene TRBV19 combines with J gene TRBJ1-5; D remains ambiguous. The CDR3 length is 14 residues. V lost 0 bases and J lost 4, with 7 bases in between. In germline, CDR1 is LNHDA, CDR2 SQIVND (reference sequence). The CDR3 bases are TGTGCCAGTAGTATAGATCTGGGTAATCAGCCCCAGCATTTT. It yields the protein CASSIDLGNQPQHF. The whole variable domain, remainder taken from reference TRBV19 and TRBJ1-5, is DGGITQSPKYLFRKEGQNVTLSCEQNLNHDAMYWYRQDPGQGLRLIYYSQIVNDFQKGDIAEGYSVSREKKESFPLTVTSAQKNPTAFYLCASSIDLGNQPQHFGDGTRLSIL.

The V and J genes are TRBV11-2 and TRBJ2-1; TRBD2 agrees at 7 bases. After removal of 4 bases from V and 5 bases from J, the junction contained 11 bases not matched to a gene. CDR3 length: 16 amino acids. CDR1 and CDR2 (germline): SGHAT, FQNNGV. CDR3 bases: TGTGCCAGCAGCTCTAGCGGATTCACTCTAGACAATGAGCAGTTCTTC. Amino acids: CASSSSGFTLDNEQFF.

The V and J genes are TRBV7-3 and TRBJ2-1; D gene ambiguous. Trimming removed 7 bases from V and 2 bases from J, with 15 bases in between. The germline V gene encodes CDR1 SGHTA and CDR2 FQGTGA. This CDR3 is built from 15 residues. The CDR3 reads CASTLNAGTYNEQFF. The CDR3 coding sequence is TGTGCCAGCACCCTTAACGCCGGAACCTACAATGAGCAGTTCTTC.

The chain carries TRBV6-5 and TRBJ1-5; D gene unclear. Trimming took 7 bases from V and 0 from J, leaving 10 bases between them. Germline V gene sequence: CDR1 MNHEY, CDR2 SVGAGI. CDR3 length equals 14 residues. CDR3 nucleotide sequence: TGTGCCAGCAAGGCCCCTTATAGCAATCAGCCCCAGCATTTT. Its protein is CASKAPYSNQPQHF.

This chain connects TRBV7-2 to TRBJ2-5, with TRBD1 matching over 9 bases. Germline lookup yields CDR1 SGHTA and CDR2 FQGNSA. This CDR3 has 15 residues. Losses at the gene ends were 5 bases for V and 4 bases for J; bases not matched to a gene: 8. The CDR3 sequence: CASSRGTGSGETQYF. In nucleotides, the CDR3 is TGTGCCAGCAGCCGGGGGACAGGGAGTGGAGAGACCCAGTACTTC.

The chain couples TRBV29-1 to TRBJ2-5; the match to TRBD1 covers 8 bases. V was clipped by 3 bases and J by 4 bases; unmatched bases: 10. The germline V gene encodes CDR1 SQVTM and CDR2 ANQGSEA. The CDR3 extends over 15 amino acids. DNA for the CDR3: TGCAGCGTTGAGAGGCAGGGGGCAGTACGAGAGACCCAGTACTTC. This encodes CSVERQGAVRETQYF. The full variable domain, with the rest looked up from reference TRBV29-1 and TRBJ2-5, is SAVISQKPSRDICQRGTSLTIQCQVDSQVTMMFWYRQQPGQSLTLIATANQGSEATYESGFVIDKFPISRPNLTFSTLTVSNMSPEDSSIYLCSVERQGAVRETQYFGPGTRLLVL.

This clone turned up a few times. Written as DNA, the CDR3 is TGTGCCAGCAGCCAAGATCCGGCTAGCGGGTTCGGCAAAAACATTCAGTACTTC. Its translation is CASSQDPASGFGKNIQYF. The chain carries TRBV4-2 and TRBJ2-4; TRBD2 matches 8 bases. Per germline, CDR1 LGHNA and CDR2 YNFKEQ. This CDR3 has 18 amino acids. V gave up 0 bases and J gave up 3 bases; unmatched junction bases: 10.

The rearrangement uses TRBV28 and TRBJ1-5; no clear D. V was trimmed by 8 bases and J by 3 bases, leaving 23 bases between them. Germline V CDR1 and CDR2: MDHEN, SYDVKM. This CDR3 is built from 17 residues. The CDR3 nucleotides read TGTGCCAGCGCCCCTTCCCTTCCCCTCGGGCTCAATCAGCCCCAGCATTTT. Translating it yields CASAPSLPLGLNQPQHF. Variable domain in full (rest from reference TRBV28 and TRBJ1-5): DVKVTQSSRYLVKRTGEKVFLECVQDMDHENMFWYRQDPGLGLRLIYFSYDVKMKEKGDIPEGYSVSREKKERFSLILESASTNQTSMYLCASAPSLPLGLNQPQHFGDGTRLSIL.

The gene calls are TRBV27 and TRBJ1-3; 8 nucleotides line up with TRBD1. V shed 2 bases and J 8 bases; nucleotides not matched to a gene: 8. The CDR3 sequence is 15 residues long. Germline CDR1 and CDR2: MNHEY and SMNVEV (reference sequence). The chain's CDR3 is CASSLSARGLDTIYF. DNA for the CDR3: TGTGCCAGCAGTTTAAGCGCCAGGGGGCTGGACACCATATATTTT.